Listed below are T cell receptor beta chains from one sample, sequenced in a study of cytomegalovirus exposure and HLA in healthy donors. Repertoires were generated with immunoSEQ multiplex PCR, while TCRdb's copy carries only in-frame clones and drops some. The data show approximately 210,000 clones, with under 85% seen just once and roughly 10% held by the top ten. Sequenced sample: PBMCs. The receptor source for this set is a woman in her 50s in good health and CMV-seropositive. CDR3s include the opening cysteine and the closing phenylalanine or tryptophan. The D gene is left open where the match is weak. The listing skips clone size in some rows; elsewhere it reads once, few, many or a size class.

j_call clone_size d_call v_call cdr3_nt cdr3_aa
TRBJ1-6 . . TRBV9 TGTGCCTCCGGGGGGTTGAATTCACCCCTCCACTTT CASGGLNSPLHF
TRBJ1-2 . . TRBV19 TGTGCCAGTAATAGCGGTCGGGGGAACTATGGCTACACCTTC CASNSGRGNYGYTF
TRBJ2-1 . TRBD2 TRBV28 TGTGCCAGCAGTCCGCCCACTAGCGGGGGGCGCAATGAGCAGTTCTTC CASSPPTSGGRNEQFF
TRBJ1-1 . . TRBV5-1 TGCGCCAGCAGGTCGGGGGTGAACACTGAAGCTTTCTTT CASRSGVNTEAFF
TRBJ1-6 . TRBD1 TRBV5-5 TGTGCCAGCAGCTTACAGGGGACTCCAAATTCACCCCTCCACTTT CASSLQGTPNSPLHF
TRBJ1-2 few . TRBV6-5 TGTGCCAGCAGCCAAAGGACAGTGCATGGCTACACCTTC CASSQRTVHGYTF
TRBJ1-2 . . TRBV30 TGTGCCTGGGGGGGGGATCGGAACTATGGCTACACCTTC CAWGGDRNYGYTF
TRBJ2-5 once . TRBV7-3 TGTGCCAGCAGCTTAGGGGCCGCCGAGACCCAGTACTTC CASSLGAAETQYF
TRBJ2-3 once . TRBV6-4 TGTGCCACACGGCGCGGGGGCACAGATACGCAGTATTTT CATRRGGTDTQYF
TRBJ2-1 . TRBD1 TRBV5-1 TGCGCCAGCGGCGGGGACAGGGGGAACCATGAGCAGTTCTTC CASGGDRGNHEQFF
TRBJ2-3 once TRBD2 TRBV4-2 TGTGCCAGCAGCCAAGAGGCAACTAGCGGGGGGACAGATACGCAGTATTTT CASSQEATSGGTDTQYF